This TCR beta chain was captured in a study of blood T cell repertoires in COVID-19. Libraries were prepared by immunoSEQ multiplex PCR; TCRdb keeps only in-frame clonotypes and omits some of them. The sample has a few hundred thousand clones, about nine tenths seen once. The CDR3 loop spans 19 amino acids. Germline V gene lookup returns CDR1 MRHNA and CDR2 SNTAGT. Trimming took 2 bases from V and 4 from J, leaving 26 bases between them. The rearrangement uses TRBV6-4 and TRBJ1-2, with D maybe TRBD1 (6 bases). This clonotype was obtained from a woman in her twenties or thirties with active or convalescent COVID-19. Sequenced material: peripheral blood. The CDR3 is CASSDPQGPLSYKAYGYTF. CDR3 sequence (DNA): TGTGCCAGCAGTGACCCCCAGGGGCCTCTTTCATATAAGGCCTATGGCTACACCTTC.